Listed below are T cell receptor beta chains from one sample, sequenced in a study of T-cell memory formation after mild COVID-19. MiXCR, applied by TCRdb to the 5' RACE reads, yields one record per CDR3 protein. The data hold 350,000 to 500,000 distinct CDR3 sequences, with 18% observed a single time. The sequenced sample was PBMCs or a T cell subset sorted from them (not recorded which). The source is a man aged 18-30 years who had mild COVID-19 (a few samples of this study predate the infection). Cell type and time point are not known. Both conserved end residues are part of each CDR3. A D gene is named only where the DNA matches it firmly. Rows give clone size only sometimes, using once, few, many, or a class for an expanded clone.

V gene: TRBV2; J gene: TRBJ2-7; D gene: -; clone size: many; CDR3 DNA: TGTGCCAGCAGTGACAGAGAAGCCCCCGAGCAGTACTTC; CDR3 protein: CASSDREAPEQYF
V gene: TRBV6-5; J gene: TRBJ1-1; D gene: -; clone size: -; CDR3 DNA: TGTGCCAGCAGCCCTTGGCCCGGGGTGAGCACTGAAGCTTTCTTT; CDR3 protein: CASSPWPGVSTEAFF
V gene: TRBV3-1; J gene: TRBJ1-5; D gene: -; clone size: -; CDR3 DNA: TGTGCCAGCAGCCACGGACAGTGTGATCAGCCCCAGCATTTT; CDR3 protein: CASSHGQCDQPQHF
V gene: TRBV7-8; J gene: TRBJ2-5; D gene: -; clone size: few; CDR3 DNA: TGTGCCAGCAGCGGGAACCCCCAAGAGACCCAGTACTTC; CDR3 protein: CASSGNPQETQYF
V gene: TRBV5-1; J gene: TRBJ1-1; D gene: -; clone size: -; CDR3 DNA: TGCGCCAGCAGCGTTGGCCCGTCGGGGAACACTGAAGCTTTCTTT; CDR3 protein: CASSVGPSGNTEAFF
V gene: TRBV5-1; J gene: TRBJ2-5; D gene: TRBD2; clone size: few; CDR3 DNA: TGCGCCAGCAGCTTACCGGGACTAGCGGGAGAGACCCAGTACTTC; CDR3 protein: CASSLPGLAGETQYF
V gene: TRBV7-2; J gene: TRBJ2-7; D gene: TRBD2; clone size: many; CDR3 DNA: TGTGCCAGCAGCTCACGTCCCGGGACTAAGGCCTACGAGCAGTACTTC; CDR3 protein: CASSSRPGTKAYEQYF
V gene: TRBV10-3; J gene: TRBJ1-2; D gene: TRBD1; clone size: -; CDR3 DNA: TGTGCCAGCCAGGGGGCGCAGGACTATGGCTACACCTTC; CDR3 protein: CASQGAQDYGYTF
V gene: TRBV7-9; J gene: TRBJ2-3; D gene: TRBD1; clone size: -; CDR3 DNA: TGTGCCAGCAGCCCATATGGGACAGGGTCCGATCGGGATACGCAGTATTTT; CDR3 protein: CASSPYGTGSDRDTQYF
V gene: TRBV10-3; J gene: TRBJ1-2; D gene: -; clone size: few; CDR3 DNA: TGTGCCGTCGACAGCTACTATGGCTACACCTTC; CDR3 protein: CAVDSYYGYTF
V gene: TRBV7-2; J gene: TRBJ2-3; D gene: -; clone size: -; CDR3 DNA: TGTGCCAGCAGCCCCACCGGAGGGGCAGATACGCAGTATTTT; CDR3 protein: CASSPTGGADTQYF
V gene: TRBV14; J gene: TRBJ1-1; D gene: TRBD1; clone size: -; CDR3 DNA: TGTGCCAGCAGTCTACCCCGACAGGGCGGCACTGAAGCTTTCTTT; CDR3 protein: CASSLPRQGGTEAFF
V gene: TRBV6-5; J gene: TRBJ1-1; D gene: -; clone size: many; CDR3 DNA: TGTGCCAGCAGTTACTCGTGGGAAAGGAACACTGAAGCTTTCTTT; CDR3 protein: CASSYSWERNTEAFF
V gene: TRBV27; J gene: TRBJ1-5; D gene: -; clone size: few; CDR3 DNA: TGTGCCAGCAGTTTTGGCGGGGAAAGGCCCCAGCATTTT; CDR3 protein: CASSFGGERPQHF
V gene: TRBV7-2; J gene: TRBJ1-1; D gene: -; clone size: few; CDR3 DNA: TGTGCCAGCAGCTTAGCGCTTGGGAGGAACACTGAAGCTTTCTTT; CDR3 protein: CASSLALGRNTEAFF
V gene: TRBV7-9; J gene: TRBJ2-1; D gene: -; clone size: -; CDR3 DNA: TGTGCCAGCAGCTTAGATTGGGGCAACAACAATGAGCAGTTCTTC; CDR3 protein: CASSLDWGNNNEQFF
V gene: TRBV4-3; J gene: TRBJ2-2; D gene: TRBD2; clone size: -; CDR3 DNA: TGCGCCAGCAGCCAAGGACTAGCGACGAACACCGGGGAGCTGTTTTTT; CDR3 protein: CASSQGLATNTGELFF
V gene: TRBV5-4; J gene: TRBJ1-2; D gene: TRBD1; clone size: -; CDR3 DNA: TGTGCCAGCAGTTCGGCCGGGACAGCAGCTAACTATGGCTACACCTTC; CDR3 protein: CASSSAGTAANYGYTF
V gene: TRBV6-5; J gene: TRBJ1-2; D gene: -; clone size: few; CDR3 DNA: TGTGCCAGCAGCCCGAGACCGAAAACTAACTATGGCTACACCTTC; CDR3 protein: CASSPRPKTNYGYTF
V gene: TRBV20-1; J gene: TRBJ2-3; D gene: -; clone size: few; CDR3 DNA: TGCAGTGCTAGAGTTGTCACTAGCACAGATACGCAGTATTTT; CDR3 protein: CSARVVTSTDTQYF
V gene: TRBV5-5; J gene: TRBJ1-1; D gene: TRBD1; clone size: -; CDR3 DNA: TGTGCCAGCAGCTCAACGACCCGGGACAGGAACACTGAAGCTTTCTTT; CDR3 protein: CASSSTTRDRNTEAFF
V gene: TRBV5-1; J gene: TRBJ1-1; D gene: -; clone size: many; CDR3 DNA: TGCGCCAGCAGCTTGGACAGGATGAACACTGAAGCTTTCTTT; CDR3 protein: CASSLDRMNTEAFF
V gene: TRBV28; J gene: TRBJ2-1; D gene: -; clone size: many; CDR3 DNA: TGTGCCAGCAGCCTTAGGGGGTCGCGGAGCGGCTTC; CDR3 protein: CASSLRGSRSGF
V gene: TRBV29-1; J gene: TRBJ2-2; D gene: -; clone size: few; CDR3 DNA: TGCAGCGTCGAGCTCCAGAACAGCGCGAACACCGGGGAGCTGTTTTTT; CDR3 protein: CSVELQNSANTGELFF
V gene: TRBV14; J gene: TRBJ1-2; D gene: -; clone size: -; CDR3 DNA: TGTGCCAGCAGCCAAGGAAACCGAAGGGGAGACTATGGCTACACCTTC; CDR3 protein: CASSQGNRRGDYGYTF
V gene: TRBV3-1; J gene: TRBJ2-1; D gene: -; clone size: few; CDR3 DNA: TGTGCCAGCAGCCAAGCGGCGGGCAATGAGCAGTTCTTC; CDR3 protein: CASSQAAGNEQFF
V gene: TRBV5-4; J gene: TRBJ2-1; D gene: -; clone size: large; CDR3 DNA: TGTGCCAGCAGCTTGGATGGGACTTCGTACAATGAGCAGTTCTTC; CDR3 protein: CASSLDGTSYNEQFF
V gene: TRBV9; J gene: TRBJ2-4; D gene: TRBD1; clone size: -; CDR3 DNA: TGTGCCAGCAGCGTAGCCGGGACAGTCGGGGCGTCTATTCAGTACTTC; CDR3 protein: CASSVAGTVGASIQYF
V gene: TRBV7-9; J gene: TRBJ1-1; D gene: -; clone size: few; CDR3 DNA: TGTGCCAGCAGCTTAGTCCCGGGGCTGGGCACTGAAGCTTTCTTT; CDR3 protein: CASSLVPGLGTEAFF
V gene: TRBV21-1; J gene: TRBJ2-5; D gene: -; clone size: -; CDR3 DNA: TGTGCCAGCAGCCGGTGGCGGAAAGAGACCCAGTACTTC; CDR3 protein: CASSRWRKETQYF
V gene: TRBV29-1; J gene: TRBJ2-2; D gene: TRBD1; clone size: many; CDR3 DNA: TGCAGCGTTGAAGGGCAGGGGGACAACAACGGGGAGCTGTTTTTT; CDR3 protein: CSVEGQGDNNGELFF
V gene: TRBV7-2; J gene: TRBJ1-1; D gene: TRBD1; clone size: -; CDR3 DNA: TGTGCCAGCAGCCCGAGACAGGGGGCGCGGAACACTGAAGCTTTCTTT; CDR3 protein: CASSPRQGARNTEAFF
V gene: TRBV6-2/TRBV6-3; J gene: TRBJ2-6; D gene: -; clone size: many; CDR3 DNA: TGTGCCAGCAGTTACTGGGGCTCTGGGGCCAACGTCCTGACTTTC; CDR3 protein: CASSYWGSGANVLTF
V gene: TRBV20-1; J gene: TRBJ2-1; D gene: -; clone size: few; CDR3 DNA: TGCAGTGCTTATGACCAGATGTACAATGAGCAGTTCTTC; CDR3 protein: CSAYDQMYNEQFF
V gene: TRBV18; J gene: TRBJ2-7; D gene: -; clone size: -; CDR3 DNA: TGTGCCAGCTCACCCCGGGGGCTTATGGCCTTTTACGAGCAGTACTTC; CDR3 protein: CASSPRGLMAFYEQYF
V gene: TRBV12-3/TRBV12-4; J gene: TRBJ1-2; D gene: TRBD1; clone size: -; CDR3 DNA: TGTGCCAGCAGTGTACATGGGACAGGGGGCTATGGCTACACCTTC; CDR3 protein: CASSVHGTGGYGYTF
V gene: TRBV5-5; J gene: TRBJ1-4; D gene: -; clone size: -; CDR3 DNA: TGTGCCAGCAGCCAGGGGAATTATGAAAAACTGTTTTTT; CDR3 protein: CASSQGNYEKLFF
V gene: TRBV29-1; J gene: TRBJ2-3; D gene: -; clone size: -; CDR3 DNA: TGCAGCGTTGAAGATCAAATCGGGGATACGCAGTATTTT; CDR3 protein: CSVEDQIGDTQYF
V gene: TRBV19; J gene: TRBJ1-1; D gene: -; clone size: few; CDR3 DNA: TGTGCCAGTAGTATTGGTCGCGGTTTCCCTGAAGCTTTCTTT; CDR3 protein: CASSIGRGFPEAFF
V gene: TRBV4-2; J gene: TRBJ2-7; D gene: -; clone size: -; CDR3 DNA: TGTGCCAGCAGCCAAGAAGGTGCCTACCGAAGCTCCTACGAGCAGTACTTC; CDR3 protein: CASSQEGAYRSSYEQYF
V gene: TRBV11-1; J gene: TRBJ2-1; D gene: -; clone size: -; CDR3 DNA: TGTGCCAGCCGCGAGGCGGGTAGGAATGAGCAGTTCTTC; CDR3 protein: CASREAGRNEQFF
V gene: TRBV18; J gene: TRBJ1-2; D gene: -; clone size: few; CDR3 DNA: TGTGCCAGCTCGGAACAGGCCGATGGCTACACCTTC; CDR3 protein: CASSEQADGYTF
V gene: TRBV5-1; J gene: TRBJ2-3; D gene: -; clone size: -; CDR3 DNA: TGCGCCAGCAGTAGAAACGGAGGCACAGATACGCAGTATTTT; CDR3 protein: CASSRNGGTDTQYF
V gene: TRBV6-5; J gene: TRBJ2-7; D gene: -; clone size: few; CDR3 DNA: TGTGCCAGCAGTTACTCCCTCCCGGGGGAGAGCTCCTACGAGCAGTACTTC; CDR3 protein: CASSYSLPGESSYEQYF
V gene: TRBV6-5; J gene: TRBJ2-4; D gene: -; clone size: -; CDR3 DNA: TGTGCCAGCAGTTACCGAGGGGCTGCACTAGCCAAAAACATTCAGTACTTC; CDR3 protein: CASSYRGAALAKNIQYF
V gene: TRBV3-1; J gene: TRBJ1-2; D gene: TRBD1; clone size: -; CDR3 DNA: TGTGCCAGCAGCGATACGGACAGGAGACCCTATGGCTACACCTTC; CDR3 protein: CASSDTDRRPYGYTF
V gene: TRBV3-1; J gene: TRBJ2-2; D gene: -; clone size: many; CDR3 DNA: TGTGCCAGCAGCCAACAGGGAAACACCGGGGAGCTGTTTTTT; CDR3 protein: CASSQQGNTGELFF
V gene: TRBV6-5; J gene: TRBJ2-1; D gene: TRBD1; clone size: few; CDR3 DNA: TGTGCCAGCAGTCAAGGACAGGCCAATGAGCAGTTCTTC; CDR3 protein: CASSQGQANEQFF
V gene: TRBV20-1; J gene: TRBJ1-6; D gene: -; clone size: -; CDR3 DNA: TGCAGTGCTCTCCACGGGGGGTATAATTCACCCCTCCACTTT; CDR3 protein: CSALHGGYNSPLHF